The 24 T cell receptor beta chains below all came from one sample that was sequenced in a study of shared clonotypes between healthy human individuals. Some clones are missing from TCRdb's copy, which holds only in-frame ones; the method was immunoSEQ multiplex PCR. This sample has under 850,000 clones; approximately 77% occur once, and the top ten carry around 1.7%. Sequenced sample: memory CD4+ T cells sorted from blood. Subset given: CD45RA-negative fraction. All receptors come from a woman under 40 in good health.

For the CDR3, the DNA is TGTGCCAGCAGTGCATTCGGGACGGACACCGGGGAGCTGTTTTTT. It specifies CASSAFGTDTGELFF. V gene TRBV6-4 combines with J gene TRBJ2-2; D is possibly TRBD1 or TRBD2 (5 bases each). The germline gives CDR1 MRHNA, CDR2 SNTAGT. V lost 4 bases, J lost 3 bases, and 12 bases lay in between. The CDR3 has 15 amino acids.

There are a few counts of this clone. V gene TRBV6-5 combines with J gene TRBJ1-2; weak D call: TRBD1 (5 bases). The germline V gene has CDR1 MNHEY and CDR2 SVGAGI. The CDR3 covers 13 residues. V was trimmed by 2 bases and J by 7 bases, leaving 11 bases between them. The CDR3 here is CASSYPTATGYTF. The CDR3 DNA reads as TGTGCCAGCAGTTACCCGACAGCTACTGGCTACACCTTC.

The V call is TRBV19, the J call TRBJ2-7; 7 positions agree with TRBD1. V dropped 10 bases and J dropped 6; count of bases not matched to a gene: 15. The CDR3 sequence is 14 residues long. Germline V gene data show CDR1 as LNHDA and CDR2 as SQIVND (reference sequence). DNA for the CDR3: TGTGCCACTCACCCGCCGCAGGGGGTAATCGAGCAGTACTTC. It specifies CATHPPQGVIEQYF.

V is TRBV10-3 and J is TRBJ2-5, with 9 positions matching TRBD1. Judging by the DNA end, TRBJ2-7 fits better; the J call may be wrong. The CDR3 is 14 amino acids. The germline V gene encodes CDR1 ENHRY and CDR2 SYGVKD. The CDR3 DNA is TGTGCCATCAGTGTAGGGGACAGGGACGCCGAGCAGTACTTC. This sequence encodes CAISVGDRDAEQYF.

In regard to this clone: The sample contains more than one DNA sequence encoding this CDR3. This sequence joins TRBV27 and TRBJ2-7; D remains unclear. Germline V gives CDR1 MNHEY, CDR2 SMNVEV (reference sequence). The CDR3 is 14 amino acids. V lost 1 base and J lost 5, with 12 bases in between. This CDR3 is CASSLYAGLDEQYF. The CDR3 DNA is TGTGCCAGCAGTTTATATGCAGGCCTAGACGAGCAGTACTTC.

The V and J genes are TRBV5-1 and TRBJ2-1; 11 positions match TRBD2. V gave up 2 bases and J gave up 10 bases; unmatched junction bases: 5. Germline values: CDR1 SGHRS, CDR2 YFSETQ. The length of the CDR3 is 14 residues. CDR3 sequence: CASSFTSGREEQFF. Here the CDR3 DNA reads TGCGCCAGCAGCTTTACTAGCGGGAGAGAGGAGCAGTTCTTC.

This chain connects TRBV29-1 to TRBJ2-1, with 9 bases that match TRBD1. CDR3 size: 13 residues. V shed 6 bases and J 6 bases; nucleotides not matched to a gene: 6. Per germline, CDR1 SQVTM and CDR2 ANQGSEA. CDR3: CSVGQGILNEQFF. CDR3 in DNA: TGCAGCGTAGGACAGGGGATACTCAATGAGCAGTTCTTC.

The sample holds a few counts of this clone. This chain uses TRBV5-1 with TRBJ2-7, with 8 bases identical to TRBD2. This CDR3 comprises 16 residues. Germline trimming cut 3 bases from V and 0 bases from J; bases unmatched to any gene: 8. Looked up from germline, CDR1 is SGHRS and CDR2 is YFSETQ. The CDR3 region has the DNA TGCGCCAGCAGCTCAAGGACGAGCGGGAGCTCCTACGAGCAGTACTTC. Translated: CASSSRTSGSSYEQYF.

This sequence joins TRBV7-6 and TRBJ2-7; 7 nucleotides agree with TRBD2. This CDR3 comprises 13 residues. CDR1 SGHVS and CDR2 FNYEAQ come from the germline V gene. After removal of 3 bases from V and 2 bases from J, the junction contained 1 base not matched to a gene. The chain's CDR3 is CASSLGGTYEQYF. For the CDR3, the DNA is TGTGCCAGCAGCTTGGGGGGGACCTACGAGCAGTACTTC.

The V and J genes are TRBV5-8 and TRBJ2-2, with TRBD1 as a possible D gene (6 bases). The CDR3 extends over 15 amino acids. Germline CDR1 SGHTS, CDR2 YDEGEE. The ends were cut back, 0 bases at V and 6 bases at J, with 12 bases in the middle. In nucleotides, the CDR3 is TGTGCCAGCAGCTTGGAGGTTGGGGGCCCCGGGGAGCTGTTTTTT. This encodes CASSLEVGGPGELFF.

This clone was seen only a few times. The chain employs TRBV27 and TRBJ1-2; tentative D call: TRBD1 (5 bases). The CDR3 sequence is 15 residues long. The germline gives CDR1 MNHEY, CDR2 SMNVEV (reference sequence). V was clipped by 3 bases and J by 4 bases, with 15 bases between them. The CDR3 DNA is TGTGCCAGCAGTTTGTCCGGGGGACCTCTCTATGGCTACACCTTC. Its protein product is CASSLSGGPLYGYTF.

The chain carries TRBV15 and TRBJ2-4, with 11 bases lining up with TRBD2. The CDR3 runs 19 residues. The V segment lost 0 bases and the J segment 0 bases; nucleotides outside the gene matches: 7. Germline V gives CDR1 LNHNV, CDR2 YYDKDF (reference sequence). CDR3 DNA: TGTGCCACCAGCAGAGAGTCCGGGACTAGCGGAATAGCCAAAAACATTCAGTACTTC. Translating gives CATSRESGTSGIAKNIQYF. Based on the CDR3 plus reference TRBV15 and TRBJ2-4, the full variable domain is DAMVIQNPRYQVTQFGKPVTLSCSQTLNHNVMYWYQQKSSQAPKLLFHYYDKDFNNEADTPDNFQSRRPNTSFCFLDIRSPGLGDTAMYLCATSRESGTSGIAKNIQYFGAGTRLSVL.

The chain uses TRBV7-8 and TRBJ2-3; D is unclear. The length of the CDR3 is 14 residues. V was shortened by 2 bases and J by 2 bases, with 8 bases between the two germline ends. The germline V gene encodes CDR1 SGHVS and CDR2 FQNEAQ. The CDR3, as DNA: TGTGCCAGCAGCTTAACGGAAAACACAGATACGCAGTATTTT. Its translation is CASSLTENTDTQYF.

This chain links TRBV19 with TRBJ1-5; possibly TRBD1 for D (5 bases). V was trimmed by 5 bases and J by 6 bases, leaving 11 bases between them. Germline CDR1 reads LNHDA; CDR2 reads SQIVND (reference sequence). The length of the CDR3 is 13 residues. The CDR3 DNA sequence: TGTGCCAGTAGTTTGACAGTAGTTCAGCCCCAGCATTTT. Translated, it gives CASSLTVVQPQHF.

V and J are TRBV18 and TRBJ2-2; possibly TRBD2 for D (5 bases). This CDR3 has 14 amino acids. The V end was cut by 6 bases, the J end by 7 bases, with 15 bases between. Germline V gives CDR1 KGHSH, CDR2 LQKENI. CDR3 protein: CASSSTGVIGELFF. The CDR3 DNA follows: TGTGCCAGCTCGTCAACCGGGGTAATCGGGGAGCTGTTTTTT.

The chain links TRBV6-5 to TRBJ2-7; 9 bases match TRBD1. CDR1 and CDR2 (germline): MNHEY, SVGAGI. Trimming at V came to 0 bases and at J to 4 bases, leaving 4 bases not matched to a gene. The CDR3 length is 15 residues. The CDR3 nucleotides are TGTGCCAGCAGTTACTCTGGGACAGGGTTATACGAGCAGTACTTC. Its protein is CASSYSGTGLYEQYF.

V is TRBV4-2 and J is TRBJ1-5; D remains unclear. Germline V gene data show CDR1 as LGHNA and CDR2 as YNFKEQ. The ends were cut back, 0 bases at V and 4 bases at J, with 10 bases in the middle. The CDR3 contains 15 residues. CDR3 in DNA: TGTGCCAGCAGCCAAGAGGTAATTGGGAATCAGCCCCAGCATTTT. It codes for CASSQEVIGNQPQHF.

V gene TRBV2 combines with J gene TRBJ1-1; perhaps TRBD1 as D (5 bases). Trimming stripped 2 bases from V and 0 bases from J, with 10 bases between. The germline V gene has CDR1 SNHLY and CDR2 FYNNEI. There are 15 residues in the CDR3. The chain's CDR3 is CASSEKGRVNTEAFF. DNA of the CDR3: TGTGCCAGCAGTGAAAAGGGCAGGGTGAACACTGAAGCTTTCTTT.

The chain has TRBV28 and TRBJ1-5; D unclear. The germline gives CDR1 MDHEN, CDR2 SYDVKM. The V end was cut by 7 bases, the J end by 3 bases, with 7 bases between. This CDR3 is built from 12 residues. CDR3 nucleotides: TGTGCCAGCAATCCTAACAATCAGCCCCAGCATTTT. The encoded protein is CASNPNNQPQHF.

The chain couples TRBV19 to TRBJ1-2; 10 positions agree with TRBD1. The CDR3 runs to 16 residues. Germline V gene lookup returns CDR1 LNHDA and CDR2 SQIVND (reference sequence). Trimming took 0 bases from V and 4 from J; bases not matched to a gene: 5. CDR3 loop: CASSIDVTGGIYGYTF. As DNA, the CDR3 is TGTGCCAGTAGTATAGATGTGACAGGGGGCATCTATGGCTACACCTTC. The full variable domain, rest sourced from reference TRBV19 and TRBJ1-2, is DGGITQSPKYLFRKEGQNVTLSCEQNLNHDAMYWYRQDPGQGLRLIYYSQIVNDFQKGDIAEGYSVSREKKESFPLTVTSAQKNPTAFYLCASSIDVTGGIYGYTFGSGTRLTVV.

The CDR3 nucleotides read TGTGCCAGTAGTATAATCAGGGGCAATCAGCCCCAGCATTTT. Translating gives CASSIIRGNQPQHF. The V gene is TRBV19, the J gene TRBJ1-5; possible D gene TRBD1, 5 bases. Germline-derived CDR1 and CDR2 are LNHDA and SQIVND (reference sequence). V shed 2 bases and J shed 2 bases, with 7 bases lying between them. The CDR3 runs to 14 residues.

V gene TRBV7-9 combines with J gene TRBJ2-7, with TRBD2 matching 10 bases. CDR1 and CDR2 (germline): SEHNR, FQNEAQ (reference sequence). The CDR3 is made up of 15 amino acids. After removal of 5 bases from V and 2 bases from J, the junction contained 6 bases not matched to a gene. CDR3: CASSTGLAVAYEQYF. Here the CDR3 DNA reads TGTGCCAGCAGCACCGGACTAGCGGTGGCCTACGAGCAGTACTTC. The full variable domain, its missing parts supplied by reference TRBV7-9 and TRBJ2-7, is DTGVSQNPRHKITKRGQNVTFRCDPISEHNRLYWYRQTLGQGPEFLTYFQNEAQLEKSRLLSDRFSAERPKGSFSTLEIQRTEQGDSAMYLCASSTGLAVAYEQYFGPGTRLTVT.

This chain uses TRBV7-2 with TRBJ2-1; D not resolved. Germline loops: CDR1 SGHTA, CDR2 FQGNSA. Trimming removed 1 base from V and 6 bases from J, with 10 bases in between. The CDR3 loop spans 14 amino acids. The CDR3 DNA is TGTGCCAGCAGCTTAGGTGGACCCATCAATGAGCAGTTCTTC. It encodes CASSLGGPINEQFF.

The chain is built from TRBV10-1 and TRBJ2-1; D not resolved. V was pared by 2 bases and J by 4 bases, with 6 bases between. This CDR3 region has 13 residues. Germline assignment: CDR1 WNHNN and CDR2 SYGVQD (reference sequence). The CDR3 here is CASSEKPYNEQFF. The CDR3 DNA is TGCGCCAGCAGTGAGAAACCTTACAATGAGCAGTTCTTC.